Following are 25 T cell receptor beta chains from one sample sequenced in a study of relationships among human T cell subsets. Semiquantitative ARM-PCR amplified T cell receptor alpha and beta CDR3 regions from mRNA. Exponential amplification used communal superprimers after tagged nested gene-specific primers in ARM-PCR. TCRdb passed the multiplex PCR reads through MiXCR, listing each CDR3 protein once. The sample lists roughly 7,600 distinct CDR3 sequences, roughly 70% occurring once. Anti-CD45RA microbeads isolated naive and transitional T cells from pooled CD4+ and CD8+ cells. The sequenced material came from naive and transitional (CD45RA+) T cells sorted from blood. Receptors were obtained from a man aged 35-49 years in good health.

This clonotype was counted a few times. The chain couples TRBV6-5 to TRBJ1-5; D unresolved. CDR1 MNHEY and CDR2 SVGAGI come from the germline V gene. Trimming pared 8 bases from V and 0 bases from J, leaving 8 bases between. The CDR3 runs to 13 residues. The DNA of the CDR3 is TGTGCCAGCCGGGGAGGTAGCAATCAGCCCCAGCATTTT. The encoded protein is CASRGGSNQPQHF.

In this sample, this clonotype turned up a few times. The chain employs TRBV28 and TRBJ2-2; possibly TRBD1 for D (5 bases). Germline-derived CDR1 and CDR2 are MDHEN and SYDVKM. V was clipped by 7 bases and J by 4 bases, with 7 bases between them. The CDR3 consists of 12 residues. The CDR3 nucleotides read TGTGCCAGCAATGGGGCCACCGGGGAGCTGTTTTTT. It is translated as CASNGATGELFF.

V and J are TRBV28 and TRBJ2-5; D gene ambiguous. CDR1 is MDHEN, CDR2 SYDVKM, per germline. Trimming removed 5 bases from V and 5 bases from J, with 9 bases in between. CDR3 length: 12 residues. The CDR3 region is CASSRQWETQYF. In DNA form, the CDR3 reads TGTGCCAGCAGTCGTCAGTGGGAGACCCAGTACTTC.

V is TRBV11-2 and J is TRBJ2-5; no clear D gene. The CDR3 runs 13 residues. V was shortened by 6 bases and J by 1 base, with 9 bases between the two germline ends. Germline lookup yields CDR1 SGHAT and CDR2 FQNNGV. CDR3 nucleotides: TGTGCCAGCAGATCGGGCGCCCAAGAGACCCAGTACTTC. It yields the protein CASRSGAQETQYF.

The V and J genes are TRBV4-1 and TRBJ2-7; 8 positions agree with TRBD2. The CDR3 is 14 amino acids. Trimming took 0 bases from V and 4 from J; bases not matched to a gene: 2. Germline-derived CDR1 and CDR2 are MGHRA and YSYEKL. For the CDR3, the DNA is TGCGCCAGCAGCCAAGATCCTAGCGGGTACGAGCAGTACTTC. This gives the protein CASSQDPSGYEQYF.

The rearrangement links TRBV21-1 to TRBJ2-1; the table's D call, TRBD1, has no DNA check behind it. TRBV21-1 is reported as a pseudogene. There are 15 residues in the CDR3. The CDR3 DNA is TGTGCCAGCAGTGTCCGGGACAGGGGTAACAATGAGCAGTTCTTC. It is translated as CASSVRDRGNNEQFF.

The chain couples TRBV20-1 to TRBJ2-7; D is perhaps TRBD2 (5 bases). Trimming left V 1 base short and J 4 bases short, with 14 bases between. Germline V gene sequence: CDR1 DFQATT, CDR2 SNEGSKA (reference sequence). This CDR3 is 14 amino acids long. Written as DNA, the CDR3 is TGCAGTGCTAGAGCTCGGGCCGGAGGTTACGAGCAGTACTTC. It is translated as CSARARAGGYEQYF.

DNA for the CDR3: TGTGCCAGCTCCCCATCAACAACCTCGACAGGCCAGACCCAGTACTTC. It yields the protein CASSPSTTSTGQTQYF. The chain combines TRBV18 with TRBJ2-5; D possibly corresponds to TRBD1 (6 bases). The CDR3 loop spans 16 amino acids. V gave up 6 bases and J gave up 6 bases, with 23 bases separating them. CDR1 is KGHSH, CDR2 LQKENI, per germline.

The gene calls are TRBV25-1 and TRBJ2-3; TRBD1 or TRBD2 may be the D gene (6 bases each). Trimming took 8 bases from V and 3 from J, leaving 15 bases between them. This CDR3 region has 14 residues. Germline loops: CDR1 MGHDK, CDR2 SYGVNS. CDR3 in amino acids: CASQLGGGTDTQYF. CDR3 DNA: TGTGCCAGCCAATTGGGGGGCGGGACAGATACGCAGTATTTT.

This chain uses TRBV19 with TRBJ2-1; no clear D. In germline, CDR1 is LNHDA, CDR2 SQIVND (reference sequence). The CDR3 is made up of 13 amino acids. V was trimmed by 5 bases and J by 3 bases, leaving 8 bases between them. CDR3 DNA: TGTGCCAGTAGTCAAGGGTACTACAATGAGCAGTTCTTC. The encoded protein is CASSQGYYNEQFF.

The chain employs TRBV5-5 and TRBJ2-3, with 9 positions matching TRBD2. The J segment lost 1 base and the V segment lost 0 bases, leaving 3 bases of the junction unmatched. The CDR3 has 16 residues. CDR1 is SGHKS, CDR2 YYEKEE, per germline (reference sequence). The CDR3 loop reads CASSLGASGGTDTQYF. CDR3 nucleotide sequence: TGTGCCAGCAGCTTGGGGGCTAGCGGGGGCACAGATACGCAGTATTTT.

This clonotype was counted a few times. The gene calls are TRBV27 and TRBJ2-3; TRBD2 is a possible D gene (5 bases). Trimming shortened V by 2 bases and J by 4 bases, and 16 bases separated the two germline ends. CDR3 length: 16 residues. Germline V CDR1 and CDR2: MNHEY, SMNVEV (reference sequence). In nucleotides, the CDR3 is TGTGCCAGCAGTTTACACCTTTCCGCGGGTTCAGATACGCAGTATTTT. Its translation is CASSLHLSAGSDTQYF.

The chain couples TRBV7-2 to TRBJ1-6, with D unclear. This CDR3 comprises 15 residues. Germline loops: CDR1 SGHTA, CDR2 FQGNSA. V was trimmed by 1 base and J by 7 bases, leaving 11 bases between them. The CDR3 loop reads CASSLVAGTNSPLHF. The CDR3 nucleotides are TGTGCCAGCAGCTTAGTGGCAGGAACCAATTCACCCCTCCACTTT.

As concerns this clonotype: An end of the junction differs from the germline gene, which may be a read error. V and J are TRBV20-1 and TRBJ2-7; D perhaps matches TRBD1 (7 bases). The CDR3 consists of 15 residues. The germline gives CDR1 DFQATT, CDR2 SNEGSKA (reference sequence). This chain's CDR3 is CSARDGQGGSYEQYF. The CDR3 DNA is TGTAGTGCTAGAGATGGGCAGGGGGGCTCCTACGAGCAGTACTTC.

This chain connects TRBV14 to TRBJ2-3; no clear D. V was pared by 3 bases and J by 6 bases, with 7 bases between. Germline V gene sequence: CDR1 SGHDN, CDR2 FVKESK. The CDR3 is made up of 12 amino acids. The CDR3 DNA is TGTGCCAGCAGCCACGGTCCGGATACGCAGTATTTT. Its protein is CASSHGPDTQYF.

CDR3 region: CASSATGGSSDTQYF. CDR3 in DNA: TGTGCCAGCAGCGCTACGGGGGGGAGCTCAGATACGCAGTATTTT. The chain is built from TRBV11-2 and TRBJ2-3; 8 bases are shared with TRBD2. Germline V gene sequence: CDR1 SGHAT, CDR2 FQNNGV. CDR3 length: 15 residues. V lost 5 bases to trimming and J lost 4 bases; unmatched junction nucleotides: 8.

This chain links TRBV5-1 with TRBJ2-1; 12 positions match TRBD2. This CDR3 has 15 residues. Trimming removed 4 bases from V and 4 bases from J; junction bases left unmatched: 3. The germline V gene encodes CDR1 SGHRS and CDR2 YFSETQ. The CDR3: CASSHGLAGYNEQFF. The DNA for the CDR3 is TGCGCCAGCAGCCACGGACTAGCGGGGTACAATGAGCAGTTCTTC.

The J gene is TRBJ2-2, the V gene TRBV12-3 or TRBV12-4, with 8 nucleotides matching TRBD1. Trimming took 6 bases from V and 9 from J; bases not matched to a gene: 12. The CDR3 totals 15 residues. The CDR3 bases are TGTGCCAGCAGGTCGGGACAGGAATCCCCCCGGGAGCTGTTTTTT. It is translated as CASRSGQESPRELFF.

The chain uses TRBV4-1 and TRBJ2-2; D not certain. The CDR3 covers 12 residues. V lost 3 bases, J lost 6 bases, and 5 bases lay in between. CDR1 is MGHRA, CDR2 YSYEKL, per germline. The CDR3 DNA follows: TGCGCCAGCAGCCAGGCTCCCGGGGAGCTGTTTTTT. It specifies CASSQAPGELFF.

The chain combines TRBV25-1 with TRBJ2-7, with D possibly TRBD1 on 5 matching bases. The ends were cut back, 6 bases at V and 3 bases at J, with 9 bases in the middle. This CDR3 is 12 amino acids long. The germline gives CDR1 MGHDK, CDR2 SYGVNS. This CDR3 reads CASRDRFYEQYF. The DNA of the CDR3 is TGTGCCAGCAGAGACAGATTCTACGAGCAGTACTTC.

This clonotype was seen only once. The rearrangement joins TRBV28 to TRBJ2-1; TRBD1 is a possible D gene (6 bases). The CDR3 extends over 16 amino acids. Germline V CDR1 and CDR2: MDHEN, SYDVKM. Trimming left V 4 bases short and J 6 bases short, with 19 bases between. This chain's CDR3 is CASSSLRTVGPNEQFF. The CDR3, as DNA: TGTGCCAGCAGTTCCTTAAGGACAGTTGGACCCAATGAGCAGTTCTTC.

Remarks on this clonotype: One end of the junction varies from germline; a read error may be responsible. The chain joins TRBV6-4 to TRBJ1-4; maybe TRBD1 (6 bases). CDR3 length equals 14 residues. CDR1 and CDR2 (germline): MRHNA, SNTAGT. CDR3 residues: CASSEDSSNEELFF. The CDR3 bases are TGTGCCAGCAGCGAGGACAGTTCTAATGAAGAACTGTTTTTT.

The chain employs TRBV7-2 and TRBJ1-5; D unresolved. CDR1 is SGHTA and CDR2 is FQGNSA in the germline V gene. The CDR3 consists of 15 residues. The V gene lost 5 bases and the J gene lost 11 bases, with 22 bases spanning the gap. The CDR3 loop reads CASSPSWAAPQAQHF. For the CDR3, the DNA is TGTGCCAGCAGCCCCTCATGGGCAGCCCCTCAAGCCCAGCATTTT.

The CDR3: CASSYGRRGPQPQHF. The CDR3 DNA sequence: TGTGCCAGCAGTTACGGAAGGCGGGGCCCACAGCCCCAGCATTTT. J is TRBJ1-5 and V is TRBV6-6, with D perhaps TRBD1 (5 bases). The V and J ends lost 2 bases and 7 bases respectively, with 15 bases between them. The CDR3 is made up of 15 amino acids. Germline lookup yields CDR1 MNHNY and CDR2 SVGAGI (reference sequence).

This clonotype was observed a few times. This sequence joins TRBV4-1 and TRBJ2-1; D may be TRBD1 (6 bases). Germline CDR1 reads MGHRA; CDR2 reads YSYEKL. This CDR3 contains 16 residues. V was shortened by 3 bases and J by 4 bases, with 16 bases between the two germline ends. CDR3 in amino acids: CASSQASQGFYNEQFF. The CDR3 DNA sequence: TGCGCCAGCAGCCAGGCCTCCCAGGGGTTTTACAATGAGCAGTTCTTC.